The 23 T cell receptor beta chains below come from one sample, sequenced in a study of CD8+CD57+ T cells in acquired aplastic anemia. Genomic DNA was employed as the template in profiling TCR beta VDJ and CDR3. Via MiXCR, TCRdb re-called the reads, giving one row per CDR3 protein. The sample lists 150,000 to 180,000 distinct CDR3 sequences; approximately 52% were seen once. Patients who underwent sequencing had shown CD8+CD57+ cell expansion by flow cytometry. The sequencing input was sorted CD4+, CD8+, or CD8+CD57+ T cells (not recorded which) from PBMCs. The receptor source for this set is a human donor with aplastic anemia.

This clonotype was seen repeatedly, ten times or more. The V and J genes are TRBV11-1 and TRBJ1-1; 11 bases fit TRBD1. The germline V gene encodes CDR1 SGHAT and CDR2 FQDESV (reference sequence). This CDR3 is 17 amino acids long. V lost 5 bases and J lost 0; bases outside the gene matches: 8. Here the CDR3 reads CASSHLGQGVLNTEAFF. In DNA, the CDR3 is TGTGCCAGCAGCCACTTGGGACAGGGGGTGTTGAACACTGAAGCTTTCTTT.

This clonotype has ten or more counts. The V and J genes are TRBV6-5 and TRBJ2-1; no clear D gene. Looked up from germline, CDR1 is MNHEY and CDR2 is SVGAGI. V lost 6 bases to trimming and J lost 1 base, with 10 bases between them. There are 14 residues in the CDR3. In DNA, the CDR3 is TGTGCCAGCAGGTATGGCGTATCCTACAATGAGCAGTTCTTC. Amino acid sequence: CASRYGVSYNEQFF.

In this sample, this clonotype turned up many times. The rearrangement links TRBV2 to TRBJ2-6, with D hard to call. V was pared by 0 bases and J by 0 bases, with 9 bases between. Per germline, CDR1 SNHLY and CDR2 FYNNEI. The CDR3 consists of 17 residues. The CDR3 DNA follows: TGTGCCAGCAGTGAAGCTCATTTTTTCTCTGGGGCCAACGTCCTGACTTTC. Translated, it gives CASSEAHFFSGANVLTF.

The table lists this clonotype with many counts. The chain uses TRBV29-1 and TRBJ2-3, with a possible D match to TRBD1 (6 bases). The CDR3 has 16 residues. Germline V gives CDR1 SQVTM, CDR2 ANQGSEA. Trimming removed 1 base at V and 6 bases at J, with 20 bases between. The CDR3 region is CSVEVGAGVGWDTQYF. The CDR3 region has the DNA TGCAGCGTTGAAGTAGGGGCAGGGGTTGGGTGGGATACGCAGTATTTT.

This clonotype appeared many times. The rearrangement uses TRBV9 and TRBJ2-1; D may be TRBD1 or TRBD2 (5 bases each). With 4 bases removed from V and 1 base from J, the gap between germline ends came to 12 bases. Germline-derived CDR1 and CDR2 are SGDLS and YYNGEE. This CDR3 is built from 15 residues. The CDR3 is CASSPVGASYNEQFF. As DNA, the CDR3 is TGTGCCAGCAGCCCCGTCGGGGCATCCTACAATGAGCAGTTCTTC. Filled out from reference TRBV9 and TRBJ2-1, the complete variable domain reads DSGVTQTPKHLITATGQRVTLRCSPRSGDLSVYWYQQSLDQGLQFLIQYYNGEERAKGNILERFSAQQFPDLHSELNLSSLELGDSALYFCASSPVGASYNEQFFGPGTRLTVL.

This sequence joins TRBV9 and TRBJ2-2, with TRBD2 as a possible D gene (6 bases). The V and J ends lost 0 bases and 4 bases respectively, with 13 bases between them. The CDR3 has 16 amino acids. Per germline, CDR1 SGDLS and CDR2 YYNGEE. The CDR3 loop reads CASSVDSGQSTGELFF. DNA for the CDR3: TGTGCCAGCAGCGTAGACAGCGGGCAAAGCACCGGGGAGCTGTTTTTT. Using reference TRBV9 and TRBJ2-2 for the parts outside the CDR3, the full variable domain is DSGVTQTPKHLITATGQRVTLRCSPRSGDLSVYWYQQSLDQGLQFLIQYYNGEERAKGNILERFSAQQFPDLHSELNLSSLELGDSALYFCASSVDSGQSTGELFFGEGSRLTVL.

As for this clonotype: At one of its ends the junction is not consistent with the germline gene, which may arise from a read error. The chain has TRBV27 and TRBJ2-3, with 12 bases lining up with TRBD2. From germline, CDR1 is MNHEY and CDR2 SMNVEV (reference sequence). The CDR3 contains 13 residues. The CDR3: CASSTPSGRAHVF. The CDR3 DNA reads TGTGCCAGCAGCACTCCTAGCGGGAGGGCCCATGTATTT.

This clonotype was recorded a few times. CDR3 sequence reads: CASSQDVGSRGVFYEQFF. CDR3 bases: TGCGCCAGCAGCCAAGATGTTGGTAGCAGGGGGGTTTTTTATGAGCAGTTCTTC. The chain links TRBV4-1 to TRBJ2-1, with D possibly being TRBD1 (7 bases). CDR1 is MGHRA and CDR2 is YSYEKL in the germline V gene. The CDR3 is 18 amino acids. Trimming pared 0 bases from V and 8 bases from J, leaving 23 bases between.

As DNA, the CDR3 is TGTGCCAGCAGCTCCAGGACAGGGGGCAGGAACGAGCAGTACTTC. Amino acid sequence: CASSSRTGGRNEQYF. The rearrangement joins TRBV7-2 to TRBJ2-7; the match to TRBD1 covers 11 bases. The V gene's germline CDR1 is SGHTA and CDR2 FQGNSA. V dropped 4 bases and J dropped 5; count of bases not matched to a gene: 7. The CDR3 contains 15 residues.

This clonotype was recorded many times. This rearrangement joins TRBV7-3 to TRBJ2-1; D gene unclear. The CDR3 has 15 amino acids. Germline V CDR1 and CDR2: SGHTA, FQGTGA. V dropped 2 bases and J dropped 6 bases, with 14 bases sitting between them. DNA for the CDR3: TGTGCCAGCAGCTTATGGGGATCCTCGGGCAATGAGCAGTTCTTC. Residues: CASSLWGSSGNEQFF.

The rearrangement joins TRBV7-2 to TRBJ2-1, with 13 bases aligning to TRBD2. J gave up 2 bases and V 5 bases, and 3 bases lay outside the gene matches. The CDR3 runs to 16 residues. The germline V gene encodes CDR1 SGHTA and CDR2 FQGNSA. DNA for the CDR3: TGTGCCAGCAGCCCGGGGACTAGCGGGGCCTACAATGAGCAGTTCTTC. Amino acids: CASSPGTSGAYNEQFF. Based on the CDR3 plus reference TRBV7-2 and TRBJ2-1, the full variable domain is GAGVSQSPSNKVTEKGKDVELRCDPISGHTALYWYRQSLGQGLEFLIYFQGNSAPDKSGLPSDRFSAERTGGSVSTLTIQRTQQEDSAVYLCASSPGTSGAYNEQFFGPGTRLTVL.

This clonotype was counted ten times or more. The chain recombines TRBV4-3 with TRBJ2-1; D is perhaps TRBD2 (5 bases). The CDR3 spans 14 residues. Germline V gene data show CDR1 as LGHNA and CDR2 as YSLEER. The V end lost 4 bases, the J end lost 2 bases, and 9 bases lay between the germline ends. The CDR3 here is CASSPPGTYNEQFF. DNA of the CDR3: TGCGCCAGCAGCCCGCCCGGGACCTACAATGAGCAGTTCTTC.

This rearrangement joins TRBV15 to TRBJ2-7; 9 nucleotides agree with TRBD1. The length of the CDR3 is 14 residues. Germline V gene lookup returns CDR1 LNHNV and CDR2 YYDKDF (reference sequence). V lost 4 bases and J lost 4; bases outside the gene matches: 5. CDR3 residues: CATSTDRGVYEQYF. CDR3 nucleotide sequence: TGTGCCACCAGCACCGACAGGGGGGTATACGAGCAGTACTTC.

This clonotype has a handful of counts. The CDR3 region is CASSESGKNTEAFF. The CDR3 nucleotides read TGTGCCAGCAGTGAATCGGGAAAGAACACTGAAGCTTTCTTT. This rearrangement joins TRBV25-1 to TRBJ1-1, with D uncertain. The V gene's germline CDR1 is MGHDK and CDR2 SYGVNS. Trimming cost V 1 base and J 1 base, with 7 bases left between them. This CDR3 comprises 14 residues.

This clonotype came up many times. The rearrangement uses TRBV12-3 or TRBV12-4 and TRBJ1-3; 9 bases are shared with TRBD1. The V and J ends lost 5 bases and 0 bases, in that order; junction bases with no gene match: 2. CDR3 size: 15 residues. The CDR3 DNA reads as TGTGCCAGCAGTGGACAGGGGCCCTCTGGAAACACCATATATTTT. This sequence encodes CASSGQGPSGNTIYF.

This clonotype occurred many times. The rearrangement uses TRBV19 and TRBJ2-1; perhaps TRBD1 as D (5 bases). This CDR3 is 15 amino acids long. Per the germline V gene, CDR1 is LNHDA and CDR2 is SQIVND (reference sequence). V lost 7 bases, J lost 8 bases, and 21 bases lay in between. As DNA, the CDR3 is TGTGCCAGTAATCCCCGAGTGGGGCCGACCGATGAGCAGTTCTTC. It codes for CASNPRVGPTDEQFF.

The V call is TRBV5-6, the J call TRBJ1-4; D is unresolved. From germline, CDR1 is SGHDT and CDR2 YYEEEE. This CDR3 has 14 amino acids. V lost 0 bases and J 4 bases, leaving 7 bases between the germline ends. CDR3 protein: CASSLAAINEKLFF. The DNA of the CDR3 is TGTGCCAGCAGCTTGGCAGCGATTAATGAAAAACTGTTTTTT.

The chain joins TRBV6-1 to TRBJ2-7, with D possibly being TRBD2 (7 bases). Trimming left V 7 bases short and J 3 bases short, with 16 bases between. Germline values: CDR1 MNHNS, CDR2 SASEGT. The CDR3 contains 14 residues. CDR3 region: CASNHGGPDYEQYF. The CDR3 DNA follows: TGTGCCAGCAATCACGGGGGGCCGGACTACGAGCAGTACTTC.

The CDR3 sequence: CASSAGQGAIPLHF. CDR3 DNA: TGCGCCAGCAGCGCGGGACAGGGGGCCATACCCCTCCACTTT. The chain combines TRBV5-1 with TRBJ1-6, with 12 bases aligning to TRBD1. The J segment lost 12 bases and the V segment lost 4 bases, leaving 5 bases of the junction unmatched. The CDR3 extends over 14 amino acids. The germline V gene has CDR1 SGHRS and CDR2 YFSETQ. The entire variable domain, with the rest obtained from reference TRBV5-1 and TRBJ1-6, is as follows: KAGVTQTPRYLIKTRGQQVTLSCSPISGHRSVSWYQQTPGQGLQFLFEYFSETQRNKGNFPGRFSGRQFSNSRSEMNVSTLELGDSALYLCASSAGQGAIPLHFGNGTRLTVT.

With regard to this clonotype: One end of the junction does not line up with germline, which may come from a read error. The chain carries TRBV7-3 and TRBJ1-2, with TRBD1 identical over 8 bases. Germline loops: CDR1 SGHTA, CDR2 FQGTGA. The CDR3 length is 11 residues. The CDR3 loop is CASSSGQGQIF. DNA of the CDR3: TGTGCCAGCAGCTCCGGACAGGGCCAGATCTTC.

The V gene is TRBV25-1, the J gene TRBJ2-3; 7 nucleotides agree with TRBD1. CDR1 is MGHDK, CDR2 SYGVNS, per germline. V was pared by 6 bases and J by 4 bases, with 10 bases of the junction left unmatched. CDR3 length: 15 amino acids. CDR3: CASSLATGDADTQYF. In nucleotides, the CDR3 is TGTGCCAGCAGCCTCGCCACAGGGGATGCAGATACGCAGTATTTT.

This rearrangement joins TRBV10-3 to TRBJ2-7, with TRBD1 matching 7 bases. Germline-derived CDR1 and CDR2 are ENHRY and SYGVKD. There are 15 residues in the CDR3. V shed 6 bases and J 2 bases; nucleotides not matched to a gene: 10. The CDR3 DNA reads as TGTGCCATCAGGGCCGGGACAGTTGCCACCTACGAGCAGTACTTC. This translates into CAIRAGTVATYEQYF.

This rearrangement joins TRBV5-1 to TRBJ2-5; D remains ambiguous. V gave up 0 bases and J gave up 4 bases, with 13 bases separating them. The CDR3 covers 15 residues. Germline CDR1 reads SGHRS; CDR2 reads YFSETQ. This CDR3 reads CASSLVGRTGETQYF. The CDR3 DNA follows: TGCGCCAGCAGCTTGGTTGGCAGGACGGGAGAGACCCAGTACTTC.